This T cell receptor beta chain was identified during a study of CD8+CD57+ T cells in acquired aplastic anemia. At the level of the study: Sorting CD4+ and CD8+ cells gave DNA averaging 3.2 ug.

TCR beta VDJ combinations and CDR3 sequences were profiled from genomic DNA. TCRdb analysed the reads with MiXCR anew, one entry per CDR3 protein. The repertoire holds 250,000 to 350,000 distinct CDR3 sequences, with approximately 57% as singletons. V shed 6 bases and J shed 0 bases, with 14 bases lying between them. CDR3 length equals 15 residues. The germline gives CDR1 ENHRY, CDR2 SYGVKD. Notes on this clonotype: Its target is unknown.

Study-wide points: Significance was not reached for CD8+ Simpson's diversity between patients and controls. There were over 25 CD8+ CDR3 sequences that occurred in both patients and controls.

The TCR was taken from a human donor with severe aplastic anemia or a healthy control (not recorded which). Input material: sorted CD4+, CD8+, or CD8+CD57+ T cells (not recorded which) from PBMCs. This chain connects TRBV10-3 to TRBJ1-1; no reliable D call. CDR3 residues: CAIRSGEGMNTEAFF. The CDR3 coding sequence is TGTGCCATCAGGTCAGGCGAAGGGATGAACACTGAAGCTTTCTTT.